These 28 T cell receptor beta chains were sequenced from one sample in a study of shared clonotypes between healthy human individuals. Generated by immunoSEQ multiplex PCR, the TCRdb table keeps only in-frame clones and is missing some. The sample holds a few million clones, about 90% seen once. Sequenced material: naive CD4+ T cells from PBMCs. Described subset: CD45RA+ positively selected. All receptors derive from a young man in good health. Some clones in this sample may be carry-over from other donors' samples.

This clone has just a few counts. The V and J genes are TRBV6-5 and TRBJ1-5; 7 bases are shared with TRBD1. After removal of 9 bases from V and 6 bases from J, the junction contained 11 bases not matched to a gene. This CDR3 contains 14 residues. Germline V gene data show CDR1 as MNHEY and CDR2 as SVGAGI. DNA of the CDR3: TGTGCCAGTCGATCAACAGGGGAGAGTCAGCCCCAGCATTTT. Protein product: CASRSTGESQPQHF.

J is TRBJ1-1 and V is TRBV27; perhaps TRBD1 as D (6 bases). With 6 bases removed from V and 1 base from J, the gap between germline ends came to 15 bases. The germline V gene has CDR1 MNHEY and CDR2 SMNVEV (reference sequence). The length of the CDR3 is 15 residues. The CDR3 DNA reads TGTGCCAGCAGCTTCGATCGGACAGCGAACACTGAAGCTTTCTTT. Translation: CASSFDRTANTEAFF.

The chain joins TRBV9 to TRBJ2-1; 10 bases map to TRBD2. The CDR3 totals 17 residues. The V gene end was trimmed by 4 bases and the J gene end by 3 bases; junction bases not matched to a gene: 10. Germline CDR1 SGDLS, CDR2 YYNGEE. The CDR3 DNA is TGTGCCAGCAGCTCTTCCCGACTAGCGGGTCGCTACAATGAGCAGTTCTTC. Its translation: CASSSSRLAGRYNEQFF.

About this clone: At the DNA level, this CDR3 is encoded by other sequences in the same sample as well. The genes are TRBV5-1 and TRBJ2-7, with 11 bases that match TRBD2. The CDR3 has 14 residues. Per the germline V gene, CDR1 is SGHRS and CDR2 is YFSETQ. Trimming took 4 bases from V and 3 from J; bases not matched to a gene: 3. CDR3 region: CASSLTSGSYEQYF. DNA of the CDR3: TGCGCCAGCAGCCTCACTAGCGGGAGCTACGAGCAGTACTTC.

V usage is TRBV18 and J usage is TRBJ2-2; no definite D call. The CDR3 covers 11 residues. V lost 6 bases, J lost 7 bases, and 6 bases lay in between. CDR1 and CDR2 from the germline V gene are KGHSH and LQKENI. The CDR3 nucleotides are TGTGCCAGCTCCTTCCTCGGGGAGCTGTTTTTT. This encodes CASSFLGELFF.

The rearrangement links TRBV18 to TRBJ2-1; TRBD2 matches at 7 bases. V lost 6 bases to trimming and J lost 5 bases; unmatched junction nucleotides: 10. Germline V gene lookup returns CDR1 KGHSH and CDR2 LQKENI. This CDR3 is built from 15 residues. The CDR3 loop is CASSLGYGGNNEQFF. The CDR3 nucleotides are TGTGCCAGCTCGCTGGGATACGGGGGGAACAATGAGCAGTTCTTC. Variable domain in full (rest from reference TRBV18 and TRBJ2-1): NAGVMQNPRHLVRRRGQEARLRCSPMKGHSHVYWYRQLPEEGLKFMVYLQKENIIDESGMPKERFSAEFPKEGPSILRIQQVVRGDSAAYFCASSLGYGGNNEQFFGPGTRLTVL.

The chain uses TRBV6-5 and TRBJ2-3; 12 bases line up with TRBD1. With V trimmed by 7 bases and J by 4 bases, 6 bases remained unmatched. Germline V gene data show CDR1 as MNHEY and CDR2 as SVGAGI. The CDR3 runs 15 residues. CDR3 region: CASKGQGAAADTQYF. The CDR3 DNA follows: TGTGCCAGCAAGGGACAGGGGGCCGCCGCAGATACGCAGTATTTT.

With respect to this clone: Other DNA sequences in the same sample also yield this CDR3. This rearrangement joins TRBV5-4 to TRBJ2-3; TRBD2 might be the D (5 bases). CDR1 and CDR2 from the germline V gene are SGHNT and YYREEE (reference sequence). Trimming stripped 0 bases from V and 0 bases from J, with 8 bases between. The CDR3 spans 15 residues. The CDR3, as DNA: TGTGCCAGCAGCTTGGCGGGCGGGAGCACAGATACGCAGTATTTT. Protein sequence: CASSLAGGSTDTQYF.

This clone has just one count. This chain links TRBV5-4 with TRBJ1-5; tentative D call: TRBD1 (5 bases). Germline loops: CDR1 SGHNT, CDR2 YYREEE (reference sequence). There are 15 residues in the CDR3. V lost 4 bases, J lost 0 bases, and 11 bases lay in between. CDR3: CASSVGGVSNQPQHF. In nucleotides, the CDR3 is TGTGCCAGCAGCGTCGGGGGAGTTAGCAATCAGCCCCAGCATTTT.

The CDR3 coding sequence is TGTGCCAGCTCGGCTAGACTAGCGGGAGTTGCTCCAGATACGCAGTATTTT. This gives the protein CASSARLAGVAPDTQYF. J is TRBJ2-3 and V is TRBV18; 12 bases are shared with TRBD2. V trimming: 6 bases; J trimming: 4 bases; junction bases outside the gene matches: 11. This CDR3 has 17 amino acids. The germline CDR1 and CDR2 sequences are KGHSH and LQKENI.

The chain couples TRBV6-5 to TRBJ1-1, with D possibly TRBD1 on 6 matching bases. The germline V gene has CDR1 MNHEY and CDR2 SVGAGI. Trimming shortened V by 5 bases and J by 11 bases, and 24 bases separated the two germline ends. The CDR3 is 15 amino acids. CDR3 in amino acids: CASSTAETGRRRAFF. The CDR3 nucleotides read TGTGCCAGCAGTACGGCCGAGACAGGTCGCCGAAGGGCTTTCTTT.

As concerns this clone: The identical CDR3 is also encoded by other nucleotide sequences in the sample. This chain links TRBV15 with TRBJ2-7; the match to TRBD2 covers 10 bases. V was pared by 2 bases and J by 0 bases, with 1 base of the junction left unmatched. The V gene's germline CDR1 is LNHNV and CDR2 YYDKDF (reference sequence). The CDR3 consists of 15 residues. CDR3: CATSRRLAGSYEQYF. CDR3 bases: TGTGCCACCAGCAGACGACTAGCGGGCTCCTACGAGCAGTACTTC.

The chain joins TRBV5-1 to TRBJ2-7; TRBD2 matches 8 bases. Unmatched junction bases numbered 9, after V lost 0 bases and J lost 7 bases. From germline, CDR1 is SGHRS and CDR2 YFSETQ. CDR3 size: 15 residues. Here the CDR3 reads CASSLDGRADIEQYF. The CDR3 region has the DNA TGCGCCAGCAGCTTGGACGGGAGGGCCGATATTGAGCAGTACTTC. The full variable domain, its missing parts supplied by reference TRBV5-1 and TRBJ2-7, is KAGVTQTPRYLIKTRGQQVTLSCSPISGHRSVSWYQQTPGQGLQFLFEYFSETQRNKGNFPGRFSGRQFSNSRSEMNVSTLELGDSALYLCASSLDGRADIEQYFGPGTRLTVT.

This chain connects TRBV5-6 to TRBJ2-3, with D possibly being TRBD1 (6 bases). CDR3 size: 14 residues. CDR1 is SGHDT, CDR2 YYEEEE, per germline. V lost 5 bases and J lost 1, with 11 bases in between. CDR3 nucleotide sequence: TGTGCCAGCAGACAGGGCTTGGGCACAGATACGCAGTATTTT. Its translation is CASRQGLGTDTQYF.

The chain employs TRBV28 and TRBJ1-3; no reliable D call. Germline V gene data show CDR1 as MDHEN and CDR2 as SYDVKM. V was cut by 11 bases and J by 1 base, with 9 bases left in between. This CDR3 is 12 amino acids long. This CDR3 reads CAGRSSGNTIYF. CDR3 nucleotide sequence: TGTGCCGGGAGATCTTCTGGAAACACCATATATTTT.

The chain links TRBV7-2 to TRBJ2-5; TRBD2 matches 16 bases. Germline-derived CDR1 and CDR2 are SGHTA and FQGNSA. The CDR3 sequence is 17 residues long. After removal of 4 bases from V and 4 bases from J, the junction contained 6 bases not matched to a gene. CDR3 nucleotides: TGTGCCAGCAGCTGGGGGACTAGCGGGAGGGCCGGAGAGACCCAGTACTTC. This encodes CASSWGTSGRAGETQYF.

The V gene is TRBV27, the J gene TRBJ1-1, with D maybe TRBD1 (5 bases). This CDR3 is built from 17 residues. Germline assignment: CDR1 MNHEY and CDR2 SMNVEV (reference sequence). The ends were cut back, 1 base at V and 0 bases at J, with 15 bases in the middle. The CDR3 DNA is TGTGCCAGCAGTTTATTCCGGGACGCCAGCATGAACACTGAAGCTTTCTTT. It translates to CASSLFRDASMNTEAFF.

Concerning this clone itself: Other DNA sequences from this sample encode an identical CDR3 as well. The chain has TRBV6-5 and TRBJ2-1; no definite D call. The CDR3 runs 15 residues. Germline V gives CDR1 MNHEY, CDR2 SVGAGI. Trimming took off 0 bases at V and 0 bases at J, with 6 bases between the two ends. The CDR3 region is CASSYSGGSYNEQFF. DNA of the CDR3: TGTGCCAGCAGTTACTCGGGTGGCTCCTACAATGAGCAGTTCTTC.

The rearrangement joins TRBV5-4 to TRBJ2-5, with 8 nucleotides matching TRBD2. Germline CDR1 reads SGHNT; CDR2 reads YYREEE (reference sequence). The CDR3 runs 15 residues. The trim removed 3 bases at V and 5 bases at J, leaving 9 bases unmatched. As DNA, the CDR3 is TGTGCCAGCAGCTCCCCGGGACTAGAGGGCGAGACCCAGTACTTC. It specifies CASSSPGLEGETQYF.

The chain recombines TRBV27 with TRBJ2-1; 7 nucleotides line up with TRBD2. Germline CDR1 is MNHEY and CDR2 is SMNVEV (reference sequence). V was clipped by 2 bases and J by 2 bases; unmatched bases: 3. The CDR3 contains 15 residues. CDR3 amino acids: CASSLASGTYNEQFF. The CDR3 DNA sequence: TGTGCCAGCAGTTTAGCTAGCGGAACCTACAATGAGCAGTTCTTC.

CDR3 DNA sequence: TGTGCCAGCTCACACGACACCGGGGAGCTGTTTTTT. It encodes CASSHDTGELFF. The rearrangement links TRBV18 to TRBJ2-2; D is undetermined. Trimming cost V 4 bases and J 3 bases, with 3 bases left between them. Germline assignment: CDR1 KGHSH and CDR2 LQKENI. This CDR3 has 12 amino acids.

V gene TRBV19 combines with J gene TRBJ2-6; D unresolved. CDR3 length: 15 amino acids. Trimming shortened V by 8 bases and J by 0 bases, and 11 bases separated the two germline ends. The germline gives CDR1 LNHDA, CDR2 SQIVND (reference sequence). The CDR3 DNA is TGTGCCAGTCTCCAAAGAAGCTCTGGGGCCAACGTCCTGACTTTC. It specifies CASLQRSSGANVLTF.

The rearrangement links TRBV5-1 to TRBJ2-1, with D unresolved. Germline-derived CDR1 and CDR2 are SGHRS and YFSETQ. The V and J ends lost 4 bases and 12 bases respectively, with 17 bases between them. This CDR3 spans 13 amino acids. CDR3 DNA sequence: TGCGCCAGCAGCCGGACGGTCGCGGATGGGCAGTTCTTC. Protein product: CASSRTVADGQFF. Looking up the rest from reference TRBV5-1 and TRBJ2-1 gives the full variable domain: KAGVTQTPRYLIKTRGQQVTLSCSPISGHRSVSWYQQTPGQGLQFLFEYFSETQRNKGNFPGRFSGRQFSNSRSEMNVSTLELGDSALYLCASSRTVADGQFFGPGTRLTVL.

The rearrangement joins TRBV5-1 to TRBJ2-1, with 8 bases aligning to TRBD2. Germline CDR1 reads SGHRS; CDR2 reads YFSETQ. CDR3 length equals 15 residues. V shed 4 bases, J shed 7 bases, and the junction held 10 bases outside the gene matches. The CDR3 reads CASSKSGSLENEQFF. CDR3 nucleotides: TGCGCCAGCAGCAAGAGCGGGAGTTTGGAAAATGAGCAGTTCTTC.

This chain connects TRBV25-1 to TRBJ2-7; 7 bases align to TRBD1. CDR3 length equals 15 residues. Germline V gene sequence: CDR1 MGHDK, CDR2 SYGVNS. Trimming cost V 4 bases and J 4 bases; bases outside gene matches: 10. Written as DNA, the CDR3 is TGTGCCAGCAGTGTTGGGGGTGAGGGGGCTTACGAGCAGTACTTC. Translated: CASSVGGEGAYEQYF.

This clone appeared a single time. The rearrangement uses TRBV7-2 and TRBJ2-4, with D possibly matching TRBD2 (6 bases). Germline V gene lookup returns CDR1 SGHTA and CDR2 FQGNSA. This CDR3 has 17 amino acids. Between the trimmed V and J ends, which lost 1 base and 0 bases, there was a span of 13 bases. The CDR3 loop is CASSLVSGSGAKNIQYF. CDR3 coding DNA: TGTGCCAGCAGCTTAGTTTCCGGTAGCGGAGCCAAAAACATTCAGTACTTC.

This clone is a singleton in its sample. The V and J genes are TRBV4-3 and TRBJ1-2, with D perhaps TRBD1 (5 bases). This CDR3 region has 14 residues. The ends were cut back, 1 base at V and 3 bases at J, with 9 bases in the middle. Germline values: CDR1 LGHNA, CDR2 YSLEER. CDR3 nucleotides: TGCGCCAGCAGCCAAGGCAGGGTAGACTATGGCTACACCTTC. Translation: CASSQGRVDYGYTF.

The chain couples TRBV30 to TRBJ1-2; D not resolved. This CDR3 is 13 amino acids long. Germline V gene data show CDR1 as GTSNPN and CDR2 as SVGIG (reference sequence). Trimming stripped 3 bases from V and 4 bases from J, with 12 bases between. The CDR3 spells CAWRVRTLYGYTF. DNA for the CDR3: TGTGCCTGGAGGGTCCGGACCCTCTATGGCTACACCTTC.